This T cell receptor (beta chain) appears in the sequencing data of a study of shared clonotypes between healthy human individuals. Trimming left V 0 bases short and J 3 bases short, with 29 bases between. CDR3 length equals 21 residues. The germline V gene encodes CDR1 SGDLS and CDR2 YYNGEE. This clone was observed a single time. Using immunoSEQ multiplex PCR, the repertoire was profiled, and TCRdb retains in-frame clones only, with some absent. The sample has roughly 2,300,000 clones; about nine tenths are singletons. The sequence was obtained from a man aged 18 to 30 in good health. Some clones in this sample may be carry-over from other donors' samples. Sequencing was performed on naive CD4+ T cells from PBMCs. Subset reported: CD45RA+ positively selected. This chain links TRBV9 with TRBJ2-3, with a tentative D call TRBD2 (6 bases). CDR3 sequence: CASSVGSMGMVGLMRTDTQYF. For the CDR3, the DNA is TGTGCCAGCAGCGTAGGAAGCATGGGGATGGTGGGACTCATGAGGACAGATACGCAGTATTTT.